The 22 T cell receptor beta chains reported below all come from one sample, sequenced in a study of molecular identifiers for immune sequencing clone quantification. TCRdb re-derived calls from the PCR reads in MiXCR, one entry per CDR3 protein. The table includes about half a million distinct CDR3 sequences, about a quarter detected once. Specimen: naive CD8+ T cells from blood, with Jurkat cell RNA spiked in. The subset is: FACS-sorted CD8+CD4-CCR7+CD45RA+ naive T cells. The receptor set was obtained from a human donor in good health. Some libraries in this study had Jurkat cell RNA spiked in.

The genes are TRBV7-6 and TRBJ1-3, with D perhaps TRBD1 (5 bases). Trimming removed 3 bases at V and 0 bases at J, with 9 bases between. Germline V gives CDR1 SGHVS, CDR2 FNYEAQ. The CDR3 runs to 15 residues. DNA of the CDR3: TGTGCCAGCAGCTTGGGGGTGAGCTCTGGAAACACCATATATTTT. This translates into CASSLGVSSGNTIYF.

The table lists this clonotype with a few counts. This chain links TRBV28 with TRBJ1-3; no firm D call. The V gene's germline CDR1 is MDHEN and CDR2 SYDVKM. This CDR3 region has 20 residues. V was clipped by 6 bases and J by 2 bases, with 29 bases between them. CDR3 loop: CASSINEGYVVGNTGNTIYF. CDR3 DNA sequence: TGTGCCAGCAGCATTAATGAGGGCTATGTCGTGGGTAATACTGGAAACACCATATATTTT.

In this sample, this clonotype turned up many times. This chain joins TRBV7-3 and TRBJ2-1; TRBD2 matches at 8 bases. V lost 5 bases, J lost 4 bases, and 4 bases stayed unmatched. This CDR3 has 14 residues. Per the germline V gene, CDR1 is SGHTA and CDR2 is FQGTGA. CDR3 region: CASSLGLGYNEQFF. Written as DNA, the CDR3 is TGTGCCAGCAGCCTGGGACTAGGGTACAATGAGCAGTTCTTC.

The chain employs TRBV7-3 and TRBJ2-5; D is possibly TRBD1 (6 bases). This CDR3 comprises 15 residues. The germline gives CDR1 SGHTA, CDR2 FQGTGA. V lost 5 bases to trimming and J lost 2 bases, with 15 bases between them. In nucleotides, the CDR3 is TGTGCCAGCAGCATCCTAGGGGGATATCAAGAGACCCAGTACTTC. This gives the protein CASSILGGYQETQYF.

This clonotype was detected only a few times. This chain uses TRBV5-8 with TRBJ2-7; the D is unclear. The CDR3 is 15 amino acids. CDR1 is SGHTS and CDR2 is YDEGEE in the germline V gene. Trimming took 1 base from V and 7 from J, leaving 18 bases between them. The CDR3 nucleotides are TGTGCCAGCAGCTTGCCCAGATCCACCTCGTTGGAGCAGTACTTC. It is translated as CASSLPRSTSLEQYF.

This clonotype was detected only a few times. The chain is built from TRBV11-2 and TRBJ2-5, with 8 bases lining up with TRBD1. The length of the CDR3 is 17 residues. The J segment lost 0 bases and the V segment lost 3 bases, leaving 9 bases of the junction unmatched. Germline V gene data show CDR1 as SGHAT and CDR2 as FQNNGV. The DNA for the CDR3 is TGTGCCAGCAGCTTTCCCAGGACAGGGCCAAACCAAGAGACCCAGTACTTC. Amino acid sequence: CASSFPRTGPNQETQYF.

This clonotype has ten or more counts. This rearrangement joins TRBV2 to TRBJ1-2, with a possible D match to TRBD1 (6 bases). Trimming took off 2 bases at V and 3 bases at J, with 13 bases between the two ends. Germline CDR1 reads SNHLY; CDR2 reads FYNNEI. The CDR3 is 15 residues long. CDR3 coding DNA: TGTGCCAGCAGTGAAAGTTGGGCAGGGGACTATGGCTACACCTTC. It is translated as CASSESWAGDYGYTF.

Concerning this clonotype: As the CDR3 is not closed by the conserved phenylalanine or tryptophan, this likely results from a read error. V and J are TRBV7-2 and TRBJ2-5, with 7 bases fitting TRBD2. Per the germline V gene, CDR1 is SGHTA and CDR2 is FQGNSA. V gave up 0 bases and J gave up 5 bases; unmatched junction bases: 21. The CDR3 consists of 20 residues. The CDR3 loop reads CASSLAPLDSGTEDGETQYL. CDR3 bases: TGTGCCAGCAGCTTAGCCCCCCTTGACAGCGGGACGGAGGATGGGGAGACCCAGTACCTC.

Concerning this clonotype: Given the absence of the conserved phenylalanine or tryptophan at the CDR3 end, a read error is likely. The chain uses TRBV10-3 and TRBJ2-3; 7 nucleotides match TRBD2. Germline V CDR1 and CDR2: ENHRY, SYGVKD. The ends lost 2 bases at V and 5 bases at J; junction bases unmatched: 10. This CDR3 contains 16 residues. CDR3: CAISEGTNQRRDTQYS. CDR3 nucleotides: TGTGCCATCAGTGAGGGGACTAACCAGAGGCGAGATACGCAGTATTCT.

CDR3: CAASPAVSGNTIYF. In nucleotides, the CDR3 is TGTGCCGCCTCTCCGGCAGTCTCTGGAAACACCATATATTTT. The rearrangement uses TRBV7-6 and TRBJ1-3; no reliable D call. Per germline, CDR1 SGHVS and CDR2 FNYEAQ. CDR3 length: 14 amino acids. V was shortened by 11 bases and J by 0 bases, with 14 bases between the two germline ends.

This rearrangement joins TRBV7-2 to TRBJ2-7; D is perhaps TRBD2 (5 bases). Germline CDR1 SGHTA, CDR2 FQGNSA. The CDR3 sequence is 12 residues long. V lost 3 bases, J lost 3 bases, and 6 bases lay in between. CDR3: CASSFTSYEQYF. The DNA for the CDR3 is TGTGCCAGCAGCTTCACTAGCTACGAGCAGTACTTC.

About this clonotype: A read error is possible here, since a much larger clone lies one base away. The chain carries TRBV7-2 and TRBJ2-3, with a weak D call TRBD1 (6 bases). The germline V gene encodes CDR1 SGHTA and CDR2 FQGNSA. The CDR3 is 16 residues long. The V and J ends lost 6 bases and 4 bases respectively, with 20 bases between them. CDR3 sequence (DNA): TGTGCCAGCAGTCCGACAGGAGCGCCTCCCGCAGATACGCAGTATTTT. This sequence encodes CASSPTGAPPADTQYF. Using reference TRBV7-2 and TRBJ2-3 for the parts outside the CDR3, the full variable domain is GAGVSQSPSNKVTEKGKDVELRCDPISGHTALYWYRQSLGQGLEFLIYFQGNSAPDKSGLPSDRFSAERTGGSVSTLTIQRTQQEDSAVYLCASSPTGAPPADTQYFGPGTRLTVL.

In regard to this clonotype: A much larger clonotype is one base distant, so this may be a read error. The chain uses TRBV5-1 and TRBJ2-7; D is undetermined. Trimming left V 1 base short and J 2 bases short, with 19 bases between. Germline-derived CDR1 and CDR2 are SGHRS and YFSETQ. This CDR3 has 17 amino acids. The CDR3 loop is CASSLTPAGDPTYEQYF. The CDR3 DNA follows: TGCGCCAGCAGCTTGACTCCAGCAGGAGACCCTACCTACGAGCAGTACTTC.

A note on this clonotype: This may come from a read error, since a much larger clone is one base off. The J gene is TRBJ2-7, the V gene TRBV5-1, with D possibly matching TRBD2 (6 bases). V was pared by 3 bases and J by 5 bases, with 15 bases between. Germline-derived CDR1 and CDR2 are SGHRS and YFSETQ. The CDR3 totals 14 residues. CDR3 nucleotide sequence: TGCGCCAGCAGCTCTACCGGGACTGTTGACGAGCAGTACTTC. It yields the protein CASSSTGTVDEQYF.

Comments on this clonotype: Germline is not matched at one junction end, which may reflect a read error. CDR3 region: CASSLEVGRDQPQRF. Written as DNA, the CDR3 is TGTGCCAGCAGCTTGGAGGTCGGCAGAGATCAGCCCCAGCGTTTT. The rearrangement uses TRBV5-3 and TRBJ1-5; D is undetermined. TRBV5-3 belongs to the ORF category, with a function that is uncertain. CDR3 length equals 15 residues.

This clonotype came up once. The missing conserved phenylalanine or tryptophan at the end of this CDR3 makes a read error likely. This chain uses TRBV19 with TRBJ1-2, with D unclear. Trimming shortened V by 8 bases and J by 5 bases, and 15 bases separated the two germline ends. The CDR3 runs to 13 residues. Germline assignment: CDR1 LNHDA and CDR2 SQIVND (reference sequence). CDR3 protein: CASCPGNPYGYTL. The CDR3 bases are TGTGCCAGTTGCCCAGGCAACCCATATGGCTACACCCTC.

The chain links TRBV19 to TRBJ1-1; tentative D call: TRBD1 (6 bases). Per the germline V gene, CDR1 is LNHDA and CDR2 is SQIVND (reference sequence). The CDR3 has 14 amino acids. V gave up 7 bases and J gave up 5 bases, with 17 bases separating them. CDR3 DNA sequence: TGTGCCAGTATCCCGCCAGGGGCGGGAACTGAAGCTTTCTTT. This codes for CASIPPGAGTEAFF. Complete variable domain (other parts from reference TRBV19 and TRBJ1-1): DGGITQSPKYLFRKEGQNVTLSCEQNLNHDAMYWYRQDPGQGLRLIYYSQIVNDFQKGDIAEGYSVSREKKESFPLTVTSAQKNPTAFYLCASIPPGAGTEAFFGQGTRLTVV.

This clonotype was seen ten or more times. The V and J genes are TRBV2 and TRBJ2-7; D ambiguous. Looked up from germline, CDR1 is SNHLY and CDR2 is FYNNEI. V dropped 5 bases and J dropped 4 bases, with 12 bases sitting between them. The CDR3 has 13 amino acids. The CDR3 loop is CASSRVQTYEQYF. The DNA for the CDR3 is TGTGCCAGCAGTAGGGTGCAGACGTACGAGCAGTACTTC.

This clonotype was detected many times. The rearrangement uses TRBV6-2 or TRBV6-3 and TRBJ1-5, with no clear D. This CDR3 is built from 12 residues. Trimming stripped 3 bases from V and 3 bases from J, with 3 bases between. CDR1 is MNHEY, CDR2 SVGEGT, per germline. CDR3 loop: CASSYDNQPQHF. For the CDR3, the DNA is TGTGCCAGCAGTTATGACAATCAGCCCCAGCATTTT.

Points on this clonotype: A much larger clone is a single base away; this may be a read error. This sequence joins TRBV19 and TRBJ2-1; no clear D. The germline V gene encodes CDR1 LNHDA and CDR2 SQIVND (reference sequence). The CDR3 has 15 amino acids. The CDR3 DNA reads TGTGCCAGTAGTATAAATTCAGACCCGTACAATGCGCAGTTCTTC. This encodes CASSINSDPYNAQFF.

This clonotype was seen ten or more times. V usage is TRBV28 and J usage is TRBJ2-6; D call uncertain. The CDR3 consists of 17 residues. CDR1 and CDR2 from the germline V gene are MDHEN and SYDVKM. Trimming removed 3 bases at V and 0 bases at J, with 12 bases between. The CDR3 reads CASSFRHGSSGANVLTF. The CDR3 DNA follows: TGTGCCAGCAGTTTCAGACACGGGTCCTCTGGGGCCAACGTCCTGACTTTC.

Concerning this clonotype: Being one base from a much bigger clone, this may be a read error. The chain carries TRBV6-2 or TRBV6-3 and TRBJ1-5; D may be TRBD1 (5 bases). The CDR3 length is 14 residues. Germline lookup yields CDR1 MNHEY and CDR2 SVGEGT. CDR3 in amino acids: CANSYSGSYQPQHF. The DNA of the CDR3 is TGTGCCAACAGTTACTCAGGGTCCTATCAGCCCCAGCATTTT.